Shown below are 9 T cell receptor beta chains from a single sample sequenced in a study of response to subunit inactivated influenza vaccine. MiXCR, applied by TCRdb to the RT-PCR reads, yields one record per CDR3 protein. Here the sample spans hundreds of thousands of distinct CDR3 sequences, 12% to 15% being singletons. The source material was PBMCs from blood, sampled less than 15 days before vaccination. The receptors were sampled from a man aged 50 to 59 who received an inactivated influenza vaccine.

The rearrangement joins TRBV13 to TRBJ2-1; 10 positions agree with TRBD2. The CDR3 is made up of 14 amino acids. V was clipped by 6 bases and J by 7 bases; unmatched bases: 6. Germline loops: CDR1 PRHDT, CDR2 FYEKMQ (reference sequence). The CDR3 DNA follows: TGTGCCAGCAGATCCGGGACTAGCGTGAATGAGCAGTTCTTC. Protein: CASRSGTSVNEQFF.

The chain couples TRBV5-1 to TRBJ2-3; the D gene could be TRBD1 or TRBD2 (6 bases each). Trimming stripped 1 base from V and 5 bases from J, with 17 bases between. The CDR3 is 16 residues long. Germline V CDR1 and CDR2: SGHRS, YFSETQ. CDR3 coding DNA: TGCGCCAGCAGCTTGTATTGGGGGCCCGGGAGAGATACGCAGTATTTT. This translates into CASSLYWGPGRDTQYF.

The rearrangement joins TRBV20-1 to TRBJ2-1, with unresolved D. Trimming took off 6 bases at V and 6 bases at J, with 21 bases between the two ends. CDR1 is DFQATT, CDR2 SNEGSKA, per germline (reference sequence). This CDR3 has 15 amino acids. The DNA of the CDR3 is TGCAGTGCCGTCCGCGGAGCACCCCTGGGCAATGAGCAGTTCTTC. Translating gives CSAVRGAPLGNEQFF.

The V gene is TRBV11-2, the J gene TRBJ2-2, with D unclear. The CDR3 totals 13 residues. Germline V CDR1 and CDR2: SGHAT, FQNNGV. Trimming took 1 base from V and 4 from J, leaving 4 bases between them. The CDR3 DNA sequence: TGTGCCAGCAGCTTAGTTCTCACCGGGGAGCTGTTTTTT. Translating it yields CASSLVLTGELFF.

J is TRBJ2-6 and V is TRBV7-9; D gene uncertain. Germline V gene sequence: CDR1 SEHNR, CDR2 FQNEAQ (reference sequence). V dropped 2 bases and J dropped 4 bases, with 9 bases sitting between them. This CDR3 region has 15 residues. CDR3 sequence (DNA): TGTGCCAGCAGCTTACAGATTGTAGGGGCCAACGTCCTGACTTTC. It yields the protein CASSLQIVGANVLTF.

This clonotype showed up just a few times. This chain joins TRBV3-1 and TRBJ1-2; D unresolved. Trimming removed 7 bases from V and 4 bases from J, with 19 bases in between. The CDR3 is made up of 15 amino acids. Germline V gene lookup returns CDR1 LGHDT and CDR2 YNNKEL (reference sequence). The CDR3 nucleotides are TGTGCCAGCACACTCCAAGGGTTCCCCCTCTATGGCTACACCTTC. Protein: CASTLQGFPLYGYTF.

The chain employs TRBV20-1 and TRBJ1-4, with a tentative D call TRBD1 (5 bases). The V and J ends lost 3 bases and 7 bases respectively, with 15 bases between them. CDR1 and CDR2 from the germline V gene are DFQATT and SNEGSKA (reference sequence). This CDR3 has 14 amino acids. CDR3 DNA sequence: TGCAGTGCTAGTGCCGGTGGGGCAGGTGAAAAACTGTTTTTT. Translated, it gives CSASAGGAGEKLFF.

This clonotype was seen more than once but under ten times. The chain links TRBV28 to TRBJ2-3; D is unclear. Germline V gene lookup returns CDR1 MDHEN and CDR2 SYDVKM. Trimming pared 3 bases from V and 3 bases from J, leaving 22 bases between. The CDR3 is 18 residues long. The CDR3 DNA sequence: TGTGCCAGCAGTTTCCTAAACGGATTTGGCCAAAAGACAGATACGCAGTATTTT. Translated, it gives CASSFLNGFGQKTDTQYF.

The chain carries TRBV11-2 and TRBJ2-1; D gene ambiguous. The CDR3 spans 14 residues. Trimming pared 1 base from V and 5 bases from J, leaving 9 bases between. Germline V CDR1 and CDR2: SGHAT, FQNNGV. The CDR3 DNA is TGTGCCAGCAGCTTAGCCTGGCCTGACAATGAGCAGTTCTTC. Translation: CASSLAWPDNEQFF.